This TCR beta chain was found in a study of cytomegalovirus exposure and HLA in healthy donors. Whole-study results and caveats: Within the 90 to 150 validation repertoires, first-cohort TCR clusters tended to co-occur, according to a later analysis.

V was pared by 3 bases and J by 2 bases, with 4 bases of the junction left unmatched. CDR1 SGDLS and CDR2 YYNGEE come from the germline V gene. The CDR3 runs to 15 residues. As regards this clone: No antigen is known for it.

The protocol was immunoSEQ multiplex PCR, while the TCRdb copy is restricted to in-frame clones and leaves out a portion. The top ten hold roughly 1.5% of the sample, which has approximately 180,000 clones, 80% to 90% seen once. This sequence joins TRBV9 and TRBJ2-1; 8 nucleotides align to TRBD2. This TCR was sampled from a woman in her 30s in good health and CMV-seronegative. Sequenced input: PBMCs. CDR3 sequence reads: CASSGDSGAYNEQFF. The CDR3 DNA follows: TGTGCCAGCAGCGGCGATAGCGGGGCCTACAATGAGCAGTTCTTC.